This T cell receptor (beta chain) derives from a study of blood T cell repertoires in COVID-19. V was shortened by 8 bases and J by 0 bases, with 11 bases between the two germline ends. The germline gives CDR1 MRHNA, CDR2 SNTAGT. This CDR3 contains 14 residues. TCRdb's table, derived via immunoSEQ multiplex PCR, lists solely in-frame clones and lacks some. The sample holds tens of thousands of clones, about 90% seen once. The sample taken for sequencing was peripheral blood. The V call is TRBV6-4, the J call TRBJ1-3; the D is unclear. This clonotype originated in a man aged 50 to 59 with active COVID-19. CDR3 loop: CASVAETSGNTIYF. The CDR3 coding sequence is TGTGCCAGCGTCGCGGAAACCTCTGGAAACACCATATATTTT.